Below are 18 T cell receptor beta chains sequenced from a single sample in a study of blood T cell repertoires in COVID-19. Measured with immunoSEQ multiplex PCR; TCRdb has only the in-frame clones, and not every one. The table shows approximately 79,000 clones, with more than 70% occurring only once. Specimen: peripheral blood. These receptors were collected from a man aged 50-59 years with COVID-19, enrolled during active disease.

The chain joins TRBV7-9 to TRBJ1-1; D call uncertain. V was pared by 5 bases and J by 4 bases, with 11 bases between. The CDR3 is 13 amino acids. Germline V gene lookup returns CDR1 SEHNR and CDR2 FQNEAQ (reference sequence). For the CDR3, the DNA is TGTGCCAGCAGCCTTCTAGAGACCACTGAAGCTTTCTTT. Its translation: CASSLLETTEAFF.

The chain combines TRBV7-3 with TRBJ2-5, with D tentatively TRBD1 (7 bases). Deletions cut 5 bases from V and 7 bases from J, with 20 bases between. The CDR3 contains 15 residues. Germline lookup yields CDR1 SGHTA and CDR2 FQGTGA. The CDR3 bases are TGTGCCAGCAGCCCCACCGGGGGACAGTCAGCGACCCAGTACTTC. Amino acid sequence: CASSPTGGQSATQYF.

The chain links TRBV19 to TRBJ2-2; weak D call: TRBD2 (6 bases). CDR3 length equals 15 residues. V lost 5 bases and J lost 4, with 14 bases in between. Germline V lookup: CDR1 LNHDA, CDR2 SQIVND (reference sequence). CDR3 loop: CASSWGEPGTGELFF. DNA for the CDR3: TGTGCCAGTAGTTGGGGGGAGCCGGGCACCGGGGAGCTGTTTTTT.

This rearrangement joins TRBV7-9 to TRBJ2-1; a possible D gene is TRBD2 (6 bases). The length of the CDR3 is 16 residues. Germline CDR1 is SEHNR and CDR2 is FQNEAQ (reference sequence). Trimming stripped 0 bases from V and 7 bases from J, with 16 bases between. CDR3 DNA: TGTGCCAGCAGCTTAGCAGACCTAGCGACTAGAAATGAGCAGTTCTTC. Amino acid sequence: CASSLADLATRNEQFF.

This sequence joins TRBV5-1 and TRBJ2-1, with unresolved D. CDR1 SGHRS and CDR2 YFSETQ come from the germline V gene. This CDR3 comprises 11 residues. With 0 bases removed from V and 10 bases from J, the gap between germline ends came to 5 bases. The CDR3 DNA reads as TGCGCCAGCAGCTTGGCCCAGGAGCAGTTCTTC. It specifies CASSLAQEQFF. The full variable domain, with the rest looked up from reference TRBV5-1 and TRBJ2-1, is KAGVTQTPRYLIKTRGQQVTLSCSPISGHRSVSWYQQTPGQGLQFLFEYFSETQRNKGNFPGRFSGRQFSNSRSEMNVSTLELGDSALYLCASSLAQEQFFGPGTRLTVL.

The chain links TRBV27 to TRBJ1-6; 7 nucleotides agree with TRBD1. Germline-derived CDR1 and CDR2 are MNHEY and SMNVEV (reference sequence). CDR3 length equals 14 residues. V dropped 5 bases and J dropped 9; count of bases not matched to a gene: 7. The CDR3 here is CASSRDRVGSPLHF. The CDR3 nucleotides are TGTGCCAGCAGTCGCGACAGGGTTGGTTCACCCCTCCACTTT.

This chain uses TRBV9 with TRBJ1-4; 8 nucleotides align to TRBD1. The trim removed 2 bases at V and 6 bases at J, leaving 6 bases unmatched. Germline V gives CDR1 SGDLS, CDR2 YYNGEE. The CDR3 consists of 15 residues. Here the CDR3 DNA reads TGTGCCAGCAGCGTCAGAGGACAGGGATATGAAAAACTGTTTTTT. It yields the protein CASSVRGQGYEKLFF.

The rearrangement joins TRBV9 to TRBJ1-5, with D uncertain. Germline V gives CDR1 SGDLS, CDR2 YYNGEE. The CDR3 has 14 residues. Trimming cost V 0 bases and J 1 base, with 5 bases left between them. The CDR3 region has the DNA TGTGCCAGCAGCGTAGATATGAGCAATCAGCCCCAGCATTTT. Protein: CASSVDMSNQPQHF.

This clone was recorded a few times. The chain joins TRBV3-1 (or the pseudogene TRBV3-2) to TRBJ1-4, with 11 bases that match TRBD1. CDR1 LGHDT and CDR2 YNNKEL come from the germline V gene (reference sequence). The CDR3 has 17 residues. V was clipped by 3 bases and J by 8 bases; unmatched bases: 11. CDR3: CASSHAPRTGGAEKLFF. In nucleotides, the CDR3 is TGTGCCAGCAGCCACGCGCCCCGGACAGGGGGCGCGGAAAAACTGTTTTTT.

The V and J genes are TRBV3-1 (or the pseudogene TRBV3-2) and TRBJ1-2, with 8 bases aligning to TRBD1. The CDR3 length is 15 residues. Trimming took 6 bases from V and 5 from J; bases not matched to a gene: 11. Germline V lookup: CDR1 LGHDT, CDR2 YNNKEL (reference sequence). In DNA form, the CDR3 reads TGTGCCAGCAGTCCAGGACAGGGCTCTTCGTATGGCTACACCTTC. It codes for CASSPGQGSSYGYTF.

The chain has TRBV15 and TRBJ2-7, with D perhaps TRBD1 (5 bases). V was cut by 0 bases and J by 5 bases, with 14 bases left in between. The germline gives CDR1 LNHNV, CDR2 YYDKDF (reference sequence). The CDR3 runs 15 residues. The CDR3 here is CATSRDLARADEQYF. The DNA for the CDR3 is TGTGCCACCAGCAGAGACTTGGCCAGGGCGGACGAGCAGTACTTC.

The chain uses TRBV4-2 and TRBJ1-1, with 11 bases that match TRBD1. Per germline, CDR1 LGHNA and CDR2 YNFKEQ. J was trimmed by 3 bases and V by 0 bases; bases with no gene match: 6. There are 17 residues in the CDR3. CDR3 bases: TGTGCCAGCAGCCAAGAGGGACAGGGGGGTCCCTACACTGAAGCTTTCTTT. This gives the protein CASSQEGQGGPYTEAFF.

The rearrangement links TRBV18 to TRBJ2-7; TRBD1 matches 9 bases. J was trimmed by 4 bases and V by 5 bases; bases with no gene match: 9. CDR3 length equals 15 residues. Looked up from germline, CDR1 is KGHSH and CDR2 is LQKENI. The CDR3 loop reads CASSKPGTGKYEQYF. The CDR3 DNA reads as TGTGCCAGCTCAAAGCCGGGGACAGGGAAATACGAGCAGTACTTC.

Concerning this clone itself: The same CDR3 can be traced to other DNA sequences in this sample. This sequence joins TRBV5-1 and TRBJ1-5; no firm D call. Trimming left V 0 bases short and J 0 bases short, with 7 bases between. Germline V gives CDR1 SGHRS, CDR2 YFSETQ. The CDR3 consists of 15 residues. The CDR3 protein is CASSLDSYSNQPQHF. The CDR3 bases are TGCGCCAGCAGCTTGGACAGCTATAGCAATCAGCCCCAGCATTTT.

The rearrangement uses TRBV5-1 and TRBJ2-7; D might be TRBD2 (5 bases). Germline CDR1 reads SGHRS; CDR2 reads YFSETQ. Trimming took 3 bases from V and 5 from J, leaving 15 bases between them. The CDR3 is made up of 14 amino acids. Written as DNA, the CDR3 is TGCGCCAGCAGCTCGGGGTCGGTGCCTCACGAGCAGTACTTC. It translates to CASSSGSVPHEQYF.

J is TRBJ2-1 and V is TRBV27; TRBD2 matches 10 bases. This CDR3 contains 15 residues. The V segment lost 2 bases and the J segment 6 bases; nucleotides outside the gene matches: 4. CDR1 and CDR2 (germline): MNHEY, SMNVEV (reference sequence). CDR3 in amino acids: CASSLKTSGVNEQFF. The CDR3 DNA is TGTGCCAGCAGTTTAAAAACTAGCGGGGTCAATGAGCAGTTCTTC.

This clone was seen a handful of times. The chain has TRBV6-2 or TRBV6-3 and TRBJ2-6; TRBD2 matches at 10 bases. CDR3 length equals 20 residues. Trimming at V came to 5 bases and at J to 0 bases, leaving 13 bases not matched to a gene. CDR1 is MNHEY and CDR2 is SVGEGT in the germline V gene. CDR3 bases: TGTGCCAGCAGTACAATCCGACTAGCGGGTGGAATCTCTGGGGCCAACGTCCTGACTTTC. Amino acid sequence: CASSTIRLAGGISGANVLTF.

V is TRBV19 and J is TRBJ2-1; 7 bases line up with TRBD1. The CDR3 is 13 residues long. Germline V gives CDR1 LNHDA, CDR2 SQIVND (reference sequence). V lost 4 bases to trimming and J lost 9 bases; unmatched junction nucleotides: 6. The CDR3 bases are TGTGCCAGTAGTAAGGGACAGCCCGGTGAGCAGTTCTTC. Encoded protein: CASSKGQPGEQFF.